This T cell receptor (beta chain) is drawn from a study of cytomegalovirus exposure and HLA in healthy donors. The germline CDR1 and CDR2 sequences are MNHEY and SVGAGI. V gave up 3 bases and J gave up 6 bases, with 9 bases separating them. The CDR3 extends over 14 amino acids. The PCR used 60 Vbeta and 13 Jbeta primers. Profiling relied on immunoSEQ multiplex PCR, and the TCRdb table lists in-frame clones only, not all of them. The table shows roughly 130,000 clones, with roughly 73% occurring only once. The clonotype originates from a woman in her thirties or forties in good health and CMV-seronegative. Sequenced material: PBMCs. The V and J genes are TRBV6-5 and TRBJ1-6, with a tentative D call TRBD1 (6 bases). CDR3 DNA sequence: TGTGCCAGCAGTTATCAGGGGACTAATTCACCCCTCCACTTT. It encodes CASSYQGTNSPLHF.